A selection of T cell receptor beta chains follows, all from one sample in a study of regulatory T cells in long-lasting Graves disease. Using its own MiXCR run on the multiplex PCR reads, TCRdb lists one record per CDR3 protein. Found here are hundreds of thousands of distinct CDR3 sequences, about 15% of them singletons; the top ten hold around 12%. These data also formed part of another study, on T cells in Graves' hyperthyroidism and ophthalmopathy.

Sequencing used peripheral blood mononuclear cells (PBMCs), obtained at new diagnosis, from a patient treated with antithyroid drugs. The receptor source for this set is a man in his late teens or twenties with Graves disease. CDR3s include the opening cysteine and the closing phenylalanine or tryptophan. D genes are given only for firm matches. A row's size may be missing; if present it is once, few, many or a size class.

cdr3_aa: CASSYVDGELFF; cdr3_nt: TGTGCCAGCAGTTACGTGGACGGGGAGCTGTTTTTT; cdr3_length: 12; clone_size: few; d_call: -; v_call: TRBV27; j_call: TRBJ2-2
cdr3_aa: CASSLESSNYGYTF; cdr3_nt: TGTGCCAGCAGCTTGGAATCGTCTAACTATGGCTACACCTTC; cdr3_length: 14; clone_size: -; d_call: -; v_call: TRBV5-5; j_call: TRBJ1-2
cdr3_aa: CASSKTGVTNEKLFF; cdr3_nt: TGTGCCAGCAGTAAGACAGGGGTGACTAATGAAAAACTGTTTTTT; cdr3_length: 15; clone_size: few; d_call: TRBD1; v_call: TRBV2; j_call: TRBJ1-4
cdr3_aa: CASSSTSGGRADTQYF; cdr3_nt: TGTGCCAGCAGCTCGACTAGCGGAGGTCGCGCAGATACGCAGTATTTT; cdr3_length: 16; clone_size: many; d_call: TRBD2; v_call: TRBV7-3; j_call: TRBJ2-3
cdr3_aa: CATSRAKNEQFF; cdr3_nt: TGTGCCACCAGCAGAGCAAAAAATGAGCAGTTCTTC; cdr3_length: 12; clone_size: many; d_call: -; v_call: TRBV15; j_call: TRBJ2-1
cdr3_aa: CASSFTGDEQYF; cdr3_nt: TGTGCCAGCAGCTTTACAGGAGACGAGCAGTACTTC; cdr3_length: 12; clone_size: many; d_call: -; v_call: TRBV11-3; j_call: TRBJ2-7
cdr3_aa: CASSSRQDGVHEQFF; cdr3_nt: TGTGCCAGCAGTTCCCGACAGGACGGGGTGCATGAGCAGTTCTTC; cdr3_length: 15; clone_size: few; d_call: -; v_call: TRBV28; j_call: TRBJ2-1
cdr3_aa: CASSESSFRGYEQYF; cdr3_nt: TGTGCCAGCAGTGAATCATCGTTTCGGGGCTACGAGCAGTACTTC; cdr3_length: 15; clone_size: few; d_call: -; v_call: TRBV25-1; j_call: TRBJ2-7
cdr3_aa: CASSQDRGVLGSLHF; cdr3_nt: TGCGCCAGCAGCCAAGATCGGGGGGTCTTGGGGTCCCTCCACTTT; cdr3_length: 15; clone_size: -; d_call: -; v_call: TRBV4-1; j_call: TRBJ1-6
cdr3_aa: CASSPPVSGKMGDGYTF; cdr3_nt: TGTGCCAGCTCACCACCGGTCTCAGGCAAGATGGGCGATGGCTACACCTTC; cdr3_length: 17; clone_size: few; d_call: -; v_call: TRBV18; j_call: TRBJ1-2
cdr3_aa: CSVVPRVNTEAFF; cdr3_nt: TGCAGCGTTGTACCTCGGGTGAACACTGAAGCTTTCTTT; cdr3_length: 13; clone_size: few; d_call: -; v_call: TRBV29-1; j_call: TRBJ1-1
cdr3_aa: CASSLGQVISGYTF; cdr3_nt: TGCGCCAGCAGCTTGGGCCAGGTGATTTCTGGCTACACCTTC; cdr3_length: 14; clone_size: few; d_call: -; v_call: TRBV5-1; j_call: TRBJ1-2
cdr3_aa: CASRSDRGAEAFF; cdr3_nt: TGTGCCAGCAGGTCGGACAGGGGGGCTGAAGCTTTCTTT; cdr3_length: 13; clone_size: many; d_call: TRBD1; v_call: TRBV12-3/TRBV12-4; j_call: TRBJ1-1
cdr3_aa: CSASSWRGQVNEQYF; cdr3_nt: TGCAGTGCTAGTTCCTGGAGGGGACAGGTTAACGAGCAGTACTTC; cdr3_length: 15; clone_size: -; d_call: TRBD1; v_call: TRBV20-1; j_call: TRBJ2-7
cdr3_aa: CASSSLLTGEKDIQYF; cdr3_nt: TGTGCCAGCAGTTCCCTCTTGACAGGGGAAAAAGACATTCAGTACTTC; cdr3_length: 16; clone_size: many; d_call: TRBD1; v_call: TRBV12-3/TRBV12-4; j_call: TRBJ2-4
cdr3_aa: CAISASGHSEGTEAFF; cdr3_nt: TGTGCCATCAGCGCTTCGGGACACTCAGAGGGCACTGAAGCTTTCTTT; cdr3_length: 16; clone_size: many; d_call: -; v_call: TRBV10-3; j_call: TRBJ1-1
cdr3_aa: CASRPDSANTGELFF; cdr3_nt: TGTGCCAGCAGACCCGACAGCGCGAACACCGGGGAGCTGTTTTTT; cdr3_length: 15; clone_size: many; d_call: -; v_call: TRBV12-3/TRBV12-4; j_call: TRBJ2-2
cdr3_aa: CASSQGDSYEQYF; cdr3_nt: TGCGCCAGCAGCCAAGGAGACTCCTACGAGCAGTACTTC; cdr3_length: 13; clone_size: few; d_call: -; v_call: TRBV4-1; j_call: TRBJ2-7
cdr3_aa: CASSEGGRRVQPQHF; cdr3_nt: TGTGCCAGCAGTGAAGGAGGGAGACGGGTTCAGCCCCAGCATTTT; cdr3_length: 15; clone_size: -; d_call: -; v_call: TRBV6-1; j_call: TRBJ1-5
cdr3_aa: CASSPPAASGTYEQYF; cdr3_nt: TGTGCCAGCAGCCCCCCGGCGGCTAGCGGGACCTACGAGCAGTACTTC; cdr3_length: 16; clone_size: few; d_call: TRBD2; v_call: TRBV7-9; j_call: TRBJ2-7
cdr3_aa: CASSGDQGYTF; cdr3_nt: TGTGCCAGCAGCGGTGACCAGGGCTACACCTTC; cdr3_length: 11; clone_size: few; d_call: -; v_call: TRBV9; j_call: TRBJ1-2
cdr3_aa: CASMEGAFVSYNEQFF; cdr3_nt: TGTGCCAGCATGGAGGGGGCATTCGTTTCCTACAATGAGCAGTTCTTC; cdr3_length: 16; clone_size: few; d_call: -; v_call: TRBV6-1; j_call: TRBJ2-1
cdr3_aa: CASSFSGLAGQVGELFF; cdr3_nt: TGTGCCAGCAGTTTCTCAGGACTAGCGGGACAGGTCGGGGAGCTGTTTTTT; cdr3_length: 17; clone_size: many; d_call: TRBD2; v_call: TRBV28; j_call: TRBJ2-2
cdr3_aa: CASSYSSRAFYEQYF; cdr3_nt: TGTGCCAGCAGTTACTCGAGTAGGGCATTCTACGAGCAGTACTTC; cdr3_length: 15; clone_size: few; d_call: -; v_call: TRBV6-5; j_call: TRBJ2-7